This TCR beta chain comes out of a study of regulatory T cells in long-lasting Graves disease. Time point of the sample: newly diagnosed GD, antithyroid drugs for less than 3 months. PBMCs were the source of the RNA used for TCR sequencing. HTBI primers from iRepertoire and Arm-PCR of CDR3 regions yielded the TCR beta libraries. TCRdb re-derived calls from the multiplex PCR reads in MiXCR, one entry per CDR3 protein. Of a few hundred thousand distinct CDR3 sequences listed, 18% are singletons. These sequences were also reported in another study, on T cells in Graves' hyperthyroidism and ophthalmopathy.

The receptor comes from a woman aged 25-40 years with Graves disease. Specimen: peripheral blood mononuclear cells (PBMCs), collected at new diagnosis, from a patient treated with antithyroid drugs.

The CDR3 loop reads CASSYGANQPQHF. The CDR3 coding sequence is TGTGCCAGCAGTTACGGGGCCAATCAGCCCCAGCATTTT. This sequence joins TRBV6-2 or TRBV6-3 and TRBJ1-5, with TRBD1 as a possible D gene (5 bases). CDR1 is MNHEY, CDR2 SVGEGT, per germline. The CDR3 contains 13 residues. Trimming took off 2 bases at V and 3 bases at J, with 5 bases between the two ends.